The entry below describes one T cell receptor (beta chain). The sample belongs to a study of PD-1 blockade in classical Hodgkin lymphoma. Some clones are missing from TCRdb's copy, which holds only in-frame ones; the method was immunoSEQ multiplex PCR. The table records about 13,000 clones, approximately 86% of them present only once. Each of the patients experienced relapse following autologous stem cell transplantation, and their brentuximab vedotin exposure differed. Classification of best responses gave complete response, partial response or progressive disease. The CDR3 has 13 residues. Germline CDR1 and CDR2: KGHSH and LQKENI. Trimming left V 6 bases short and J 1 base short, with 7 bases between.

This chain links TRBV18 with TRBJ1-5, with D possibly TRBD1 on 5 matching bases. The TCR originated in a human donor with classical Hodgkin lymphoma. The material sequenced was peripheral blood mononuclear cells (PBMCs), taken at baseline. CDR3 sequence reads: CASSRDSNQPQHF. CDR3 DNA: TGTGCCAGCTCCCGGGACAGCAATCAGCCCCAGCATTTT.